The T cell receptor beta chain described here comes from a study of T cell responses to AZD1222 COVID-19 vaccine. Study results and caveats: Donor demographics were predominantly white British with a female majority; clonal diversity may be underestimated. Targeting of unmutated variant regions was reportedly seen in nearly half of spike-specific TCRs.

The data were produced by immunoSEQ multiplex PCR, yet TCRdb's version contains in-frame clones alone and is incomplete. The data hold 170,000 or so clones, with less than 95% observed a single time. Worth noting for this clone: Antigen: not known.

The CDR3 totals 15 residues. CDR1 and CDR2 (germline): SGHTA, FQGNSA. V lost 5 bases to trimming and J lost 2 bases, with 15 bases between them. The gene calls are TRBV7-2 and TRBJ1-1, with D unclear. The sequences come from peripheral blood, collected on day 0 of AZD1222 vaccination. The sequence was obtained from an adult in good health. CDR3 in DNA: TGTGCCAGCAGCGCATCCGGGAGGGTAAACACTGAAGCTTTCTTT. As protein: CASSASGRVNTEAFF.